These T cell receptor beta chains were read from a single sample in a study of radiation and T cells in renal cell carcinoma. Produced via immunoSEQ multiplex PCR; TCRdb's table is partial and in-frame only. The sample has about 130,000 clones, 70% to 90% seen once. Sequencing used blood, obtained from a patient whose treatment included radiotherapy and nephrectomy. The receptors were gathered from a woman aged 60 to 75 with renal cell carcinoma. Each CDR3 is given with its conserved first and last residue. Where a row states a size, it is once, few, many or the class of an expanded clone; other rows omit it.

V gene	clone size	J gene	CDR3 protein
TRBV7-9	.	TRBJ2-5	CASSPDTSRTQYF
TRBV15	.	TRBJ1-5	CATSRDRVNQPQHF
TRBV27	.	TRBJ1-1	CASSLGVQTEAFF
TRBV7-9	.	TRBJ2-6	CASSSRQGEGSGANVLTF
TRBV10-1	.	TRBJ2-1	CASSGWEQFF
TRBV5-1	once	TRBJ1-1	CASSLDRGMNTEAFF
TRBV18	.	TRBJ1-1	CASSLGQGIITEAFF
TRBV7-9	.	TRBJ1-1	CASSLDLTEAFF
TRBV9	.	TRBJ1-1	CASSTDRGRGTEAFF
TRBV2	.	TRBJ2-7	CASIHLSTYEQYF
TRBV10-3	.	TRBJ1-5	CASRAGLSNQPQHF
TRBV28	.	TRBJ1-5	CASSFASNQPQHF
TRBV9	.	TRBJ2-7	CASSAGQGGSYEQYF
TRBV21-1	.	TRBJ2-2	CASSKAGPPAGGEAAPTNTGELFF
TRBV7-2	.	TRBJ2-7	CASSLGSGRSYEQYF
TRBV7-9	.	TRBJ2-1	CASSLDTGGYNEQFF
TRBV5-6	.	TRBJ2-7	CASSLRASYEQYF
TRBV7-2	.	TRBJ2-2	CASSPRFTGELFF
TRBV5-3	.	TRBJ1-5	CARSLVIEPQHF
TRBV4-1	.	TRBJ1-2	CASSRTLSYGYTF
TRBV6-1	once	TRBJ1-1	CASSGGQGYTEAFF
TRBV5-1	.	TRBJ1-1	CASSLDSTYTEAFF
TRBV7-8	once	TRBJ1-4	CASSDMTGEKLFF
TRBV30	.	TRBJ2-2	CACEGANTGELFF
TRBV6-1	.	TRBJ1-2	CASSEPWAGGGYTF
TRBV2	.	TRBJ1-2	CASSEALPGNYGYTF
TRBV9	.	TRBJ1-2	CASSVEPGGRRVGYTF
TRBV4-1	.	TRBJ1-2	CASSQDPGQGQGGYTF
TRBV10-3	few	TRBJ2-2	CAIESPQKGVTGELFF
TRBV9	.	TRBJ2-1	CASSPGHPRGFYNEQFF
TRBV28	.	TRBJ2-3	CASSPTSGSTDTQYF
TRBV11-3	.	TRBJ2-5	CASSFTGLTSETQYF
TRBV4-1	many	TRBJ1-5	CASSQEGSQPQHF
TRBV28	.	TRBJ1-5	CASSPVGQGNQPQHF
TRBV7-9	.	TRBJ2-1	CASSSDSEGLHYNEQFF
TRBV5-1	.	TRBJ2-3	CASSFSGGTDTQYF
TRBV19	.	TRBJ2-5	CASSETGTPETQYF